The rows below give T cell receptor beta chains drawn from one sample of a study of blood T cell repertoires in COVID-19. The protocol was immunoSEQ multiplex PCR, while the TCRdb copy is restricted to in-frame clones and leaves out a portion. The sample lists 130,000 or so clones; around 86% were seen once. The sequenced sample was peripheral blood. These receptors were taken from a human donor in a cohort sampled during active COVID-19. Both conserved end residues are part of each CDR3. A D gene is named only where the DNA matches it firmly. Some rows have no size entry. The others give once, few or many, or a class for an expanded clone.

clone_size	j_call	v_call	d_call	cdr3_nt	cdr3_aa
once	TRBJ1-1	TRBV6-5	NA	TGTGCCAGCAGTTACTTACAGGATTACACTGAAGCTTTCTTT	CASSYLQDYTEAFF
NA	TRBJ2-1	TRBV6-6	TRBD2	TGTGCCAGCAGACCTTCTGGGACTAGCGGGAGCGTTGAGCAGTTCTTC	CASRPSGTSGSVEQFF
NA	TRBJ2-5	TRBV6-5	NA	TGTGCCAGCAGTTACTCGACAGCAGAGACCCAGTACTTC	CASSYSTAETQYF
NA	TRBJ2-7	TRBV11-2	TRBD2	TGTGCCAGCAGCTCAGAGCGGGAAGGGAGAGTCGAGCAGTACTTC	CASSSEREGRVEQYF
NA	TRBJ2-4	TRBV3-1/TRBV3-2	TRBD1	TGTGCCAGCAGCCAAGGTCTCGACAGGGGACTAAACATTCAGTACTTC	CASSQGLDRGLNIQYF
NA	TRBJ2-1	TRBV9	TRBD2	TGTGCCAGCAGCGTAGAAGTCGGGAGGAGCACTGAGCAGTTCTTC	CASSVEVGRSTEQFF
NA	TRBJ2-7	TRBV27	NA	TGTGCCAGCAGTTCCCCCAGGGGGTGGGGGGACCTCAGCGAGCAGTACTTC	CASSSPRGWGDLSEQYF
NA	TRBJ2-7	TRBV11-3	TRBD1	TGTGCCAGCAGCCTCGGGACAGAGACCTACGAGCAGTACTTC	CASSLGTETYEQYF
NA	TRBJ1-6	TRBV19	TRBD1	TGTGCCAGTAGTATGACTCCAGGACAGGCCTCGGATTCACCCCTCCACTTT	CASSMTPGQASDSPLHF
NA	TRBJ2-2	TRBV2	TRBD2	TGTGCCAGCAGTGAAAGTAGGCTAGCGGGAACCGGGGAGCTGTTTTTT	CASSESRLAGTGELFF
NA	TRBJ2-1	TRBV11-1	TRBD1	TGTGCCAGCAGCAACGACAGGGGTTCCTACAATGAGCAGTTCTTC	CASSNDRGSYNEQFF
NA	TRBJ1-2	TRBV28	TRBD1	TGTGCCAGCAGGCGACAGGGGAACTATGGCTACACCTTC	CASRRQGNYGYTF
NA	TRBJ1-1	TRBV13	NA	TGTGCCAGCAGTCATAGAGGGTCGTCAGCCACTGAAGCTTTCTTT	CASSHRGSSATEAFF
NA	TRBJ1-4	TRBV12-3/TRBV12-4	TRBD1	TGTGCCAGCAGTTTAGGGGACAGGGGGCACCAGTTTTTT	CASSLGDRGHQFF
NA	TRBJ1-1	TRBV29-1	TRBD1	TGCAGCGTTGAGGGACAGCTGAACACTGAAGCTTTCTTT	CSVEGQLNTEAFF
NA	TRBJ1-6	TRBV27	TRBD1	TGTGCCAGCAGCAGAAGACAGGGGGGTAATTCACCCCTCCACTTT	CASSRRQGGNSPLHF
NA	TRBJ2-1	TRBV12-5	TRBD2	TGTGCTAGTGGTCTTTCGGGACTAGAGAATGAGCAGTTCTTC	CASGLSGLENEQFF
NA	TRBJ2-5	TRBV6-5	NA	TGTGCCAGCAGTTATTCGAGCACCGAGACCCAGTACTTC	CASSYSSTETQYF
NA	TRBJ1-5	TRBV6-2/TRBV6-3	NA	TGTGCCAGCAGCCCTAACCTCCAGGGTGCCCAGCCCCAGCATTTT	CASSPNLQGAQPQHF
NA	TRBJ2-3	TRBV29-1	NA	TGCAGCGTTGAATGGATCGGGACACGCACAGATACGCAGTATTTT	CSVEWIGTRTDTQYF
NA	TRBJ1-1	TRBV6-6	NA	TGTGCCAGCAAATTCGGGGGGACTGAAGCTTTCTTT	CASKFGGTEAFF
NA	TRBJ1-4	TRBV5-6	TRBD1	TGTGCCAGCAGCTTGGTTGACAGGGGGGAAAAACTGTTTTTT	CASSLVDRGEKLFF
NA	TRBJ2-7	TRBV19	NA	TGTGCCAGTAGTATCGAGGGATCACTACCCTACGAGCAGTACTTC	CASSIEGSLPYEQYF
NA	TRBJ2-2	TRBV7-6	NA	TGTGCCAGCAGCTTAGATGGCAGCGGGCTCGCGAACACCGGGGAGCTGTTTTTT	CASSLDGSGLANTGELFF
NA	TRBJ2-2	TRBV7-6	TRBD2	TGTGCCAGCAGCTTAGCTTCCTCGCTAGCGGGAGCGATCACCGGGGAGCTGTTTTTT	CASSLASSLAGAITGELFF
NA	TRBJ1-6	TRBV28	NA	TGTGCCAGCAGTAAGCCTGGGGCGGGGGATTCACCCCTCCACTTT	CASSKPGAGDSPLHF
NA	TRBJ2-1	TRBV3-1/TRBV3-2	TRBD2	TGTGCCAGCAGCCAGGGCGGGAGGGCCAAAAATGAGCAGTTCTTC	CASSQGGRAKNEQFF
NA	TRBJ2-7	TRBV28	NA	TGTGCCAGCAGTTCACCGGGGTACGTTATGTACGAGCAGTACTTC	CASSSPGYVMYEQYF
NA	TRBJ1-1	TRBV11-2	TRBD1	TGTGCCAGCAGCTTACTGCCCAGCCCCACACAGGGGCGAACTGAAGCTTTCTTT	CASSLLPSPTQGRTEAFF
NA	TRBJ2-1	TRBV7-3	NA	TGTGCCAGCAGCCCAACTAGTGACCCCTCCTACAATGAGCAGTTCTTC	CASSPTSDPSYNEQFF
few	TRBJ1-5	TRBV19	NA	TGTGCCAGTAGTAGTTCGGGGTATAGCAATCAGCCCCAGCATTTT	CASSSSGYSNQPQHF
NA	TRBJ2-5	TRBV14	NA	TGTGCCAGCAGCCAAGTCTTCGGAAGCGGCAGTAAAGAGACCCAGTACTTC	CASSQVFGSGSKETQYF
NA	TRBJ2-2	TRBV5-6	TRBD1	TGTGCCAGCAGCTTGGGGGGACAGGCCATGAACACCGGGGAGCTGTTTTTT	CASSLGGQAMNTGELFF
NA	TRBJ1-6	TRBV5-5	NA	TGTGCCAGCAGCCCCAGGTCGGCAGGGTATAATTCACCCCTCCACTTT	CASSPRSAGYNSPLHF
NA	TRBJ1-2	TRBV6-5	NA	TGTGCCAGCATCTCCTACGGCTACACCTTC	CASISYGYTF
NA	TRBJ2-1	TRBV12-3/TRBV12-4	NA	TGTGCCAGCAGTTTCCCCTTGAGCGATGAGCAGTTCTTC	CASSFPLSDEQFF
NA	TRBJ1-1	TRBV2	TRBD1	TGTGCCAGCAGTGAGGGGACAGGGGGCACTGAAGCTTTCTTT	CASSEGTGGTEAFF
NA	TRBJ1-3	TRBV19	NA	TGTGCCAGTACCCTAGACCGCTTCTCTGGAAACACCATATATTTT	CASTLDRFSGNTIYF
NA	TRBJ1-3	TRBV9	TRBD1	TGTGCCAGCAGCGCGACAGGGGCTGGAAACACCATATATTTT	CASSATGAGNTIYF
NA	TRBJ2-7	TRBV19	NA	TGTGCCAGTAGTATAGGCCTAGGCAGAGACTACGAGCAGTACTTC	CASSIGLGRDYEQYF
NA	TRBJ2-3	TRBV24-1	NA	TGTGCCACCAGTGATTTGGGCAACACAGATACGCAGTATTTT	CATSDLGNTDTQYF
NA	TRBJ2-7	TRBV7-9	NA	TGTGCCAGCAGCCCCATAGTTCCAGGTAGATACGAGCAGTACTTC	CASSPIVPGRYEQYF
NA	TRBJ1-2	TRBV3-1/TRBV3-2	NA	TGTGCCAGCAGCCAAGGGCGGGGCTACACCTTC	CASSQGRGYTF
NA	TRBJ2-3	TRBV9	NA	TGTGCCAGCAGCCCACACACGGGGGCGGGAGTCTTAGGGAATACGCAGTATTTT	CASSPHTGAGVLGNTQYF
NA	TRBJ2-7	TRBV19	NA	TGTGCCAGTAGTATGCGGGAAGGCAACTACGAGCAGTACTTC	CASSMREGNYEQYF
NA	TRBJ2-5	TRBV9	TRBD2	TGTGCCAGCAGCGTAGGGCTAGCGGAAGAGACCCAGTACTTC	CASSVGLAEETQYF
once	TRBJ1-2	TRBV2	NA	TGTGCCAGCAGGGCGGACAGCGTGCTCTATGGCTACACCTTC	CASRADSVLYGYTF
once	TRBJ2-7	TRBV9	NA	TGTGCCAGCAGCCCCCAGGATGGGCCCTACGAGCAGTACTTC	CASSPQDGPYEQYF
few	TRBJ1-1	TRBV4-3	NA	TGCGCCAGCAGCCAATCTAGGTTGAACACTGAAGCTTTCTTT	CASSQSRLNTEAFF
NA	TRBJ2-7	TRBV7-2	NA	TGTGCCAGCAGCTTAGGACAGGCCTTTTACGAGCAGTACTTC	CASSLGQAFYEQYF
many	TRBJ2-7	TRBV11-2	TRBD2	TGTGCCAGCAGCCCCACCAGCGGGATCTCCTACGAGCAGTACTTC	CASSPTSGISYEQYF
NA	TRBJ2-5	TRBV6-1	NA	TGTGCCAGCAGTGGATCAGGCTTTTCAGGACAAGAGACCCAGTACTTC	CASSGSGFSGQETQYF
NA	TRBJ2-1	TRBV6-5	TRBD1	TGTGCCAGCAGTTACCGGACAGGGGGGGTCAATGAGCAGTTCTTC	CASSYRTGGVNEQFF